The 7 T cell receptor beta chains given below trace back to one sample, sequenced in a study of blood T cell repertoires in COVID-19. Data came from immunoSEQ multiplex PCR; TCRdb stores just in-frame clones and leaves some out. The profile covers around 170,000 clones, with approximately 90% appearing a single time and 2.5% to 3.5% taken by the ten largest. Sequencing used peripheral blood. These receptors all come from a young woman with active or convalescent COVID-19.

V gene TRBV6-1 combines with J gene TRBJ2-7; no definite D call. V lost 0 bases to trimming and J lost 2 bases, with 11 bases between them. This CDR3 has 15 residues. The germline gives CDR1 MNHNS, CDR2 SASEGT. CDR3 bases: TGTGCCAGCAGTGAAGCTCCGACACGAGCCTACGAGCAGTACTTC. Encoded protein: CASSEAPTRAYEQYF.

V gene TRBV2 combines with J gene TRBJ2-2; D uncertain. Germline V CDR1 and CDR2: SNHLY, FYNNEI. Trimming took 8 bases from V and 4 from J, leaving 11 bases between them. The CDR3 covers 13 residues. The CDR3 nucleotides read TGTGCCAGCGCGGCTGTCGGCACCGGGGAGCTGTTTTTT. This encodes CASAAVGTGELFF.

The chain combines TRBV29-1 with TRBJ1-1; 7 bases agree with TRBD1. The CDR3 sequence is 12 residues long. The ends lost 7 bases at V and 6 bases at J; junction bases unmatched: 8. Germline V gene sequence: CDR1 SQVTM, CDR2 ANQGSEA. This CDR3 is CSADQGVAEAFF. CDR3 nucleotide sequence: TGCAGCGCTGATCAGGGGGTCGCTGAAGCTTTCTTT.

A remark on this clone: Additional DNA sequences in this sample encode the identical CDR3. V is TRBV7-2 and J is TRBJ1-1; perhaps TRBD1 as D (5 bases). Germline V CDR1 and CDR2: SGHTA, FQGNSA. The CDR3 sequence is 13 residues long. The V gene lost 3 bases and the J gene lost 4 bases, with 9 bases spanning the gap. The CDR3 DNA follows: TGTGCCAGCAGCTTTCGGGGGGGCACTGAAGCTTTCTTT. It yields the protein CASSFRGGTEAFF.

CDR3 protein: CASSQDSGGDEQFF. CDR3 sequence (DNA): TGCGCCAGCAGCCAAGACTCAGGGGGCGATGAGCAGTTCTTC. The V gene is TRBV4-1, the J gene TRBJ2-1, with 8 positions matching TRBD1. The CDR3 runs 14 residues. CDR1 and CDR2 from the germline V gene are MGHRA and YSYEKL. Germline trimming cut 0 bases from V and 8 bases from J; bases unmatched to any gene: 3.

V usage is TRBV6-1 and J usage is TRBJ1-1; 10 bases are shared with TRBD1. This CDR3 comprises 19 residues. V lost 1 base to trimming and J lost 2 bases; unmatched junction nucleotides: 13. Germline assignment: CDR1 MNHNS and CDR2 SASEGT. The CDR3 nucleotides are TGTGCCAGCAGTGAAGTAAAGTATCGAGACAGGGGGCCAAACACTGAAGCTTTCTTT. Amino acids: CASSEVKYRDRGPNTEAFF.

V is TRBV19 and J is TRBJ1-2; D might be TRBD1 (6 bases). V was cut by 8 bases and J by 1 base, with 11 bases left in between. The CDR3 is made up of 13 amino acids. Germline V CDR1 and CDR2: LNHDA, SQIVND (reference sequence). CDR3 residues: CASSDSDNYGYTF. CDR3 nucleotide sequence: TGTGCCAGTTCGGACAGCGATAACTATGGCTACACCTTC. Variable domain in full (rest from reference TRBV19 and TRBJ1-2): DGGITQSPKYLFRKEGQNVTLSCEQNLNHDAMYWYRQDPGQGLRLIYYSQIVNDFQKGDIAEGYSVSREKKESFPLTVTSAQKNPTAFYLCASSDSDNYGYTFGSGTRLTVV.